This T cell receptor beta chain was identified during a study of response to subunit inactivated influenza vaccine. This clonotype occurred many times. No antigen is known for it. Notes on the study in general: Authors proposed each seasonal influenza vaccination draws in few new T cells.

Germline assignment: CDR1 SGHRS and CDR2 YFSETQ. With 4 bases removed from V and 0 bases from J, the gap between germline ends came to 17 bases. This CDR3 has 17 residues. MiXCR was run by TCRdb on the RT-PCR reads, yielding one entry per CDR3 protein. Among around 540,000 distinct CDR3 sequences, approximately 12% were seen once, and the ten largest hold roughly 10%. The sequenced sample was PBMCs from blood, obtained on the day of vaccination. The TCR comes from a man between 50 and 59 years old who received an inactivated influenza vaccine. The chain combines TRBV5-1 with TRBJ2-4; D may correspond to TRBD1 or TRBD2 (5 bases each). The CDR3 bases are TGCGCCAGCAGCGAGGGGCCGGAGACCCTAGCCAAAAACATTCAGTACTTC. This codes for CASSEGPETLAKNIQYF.